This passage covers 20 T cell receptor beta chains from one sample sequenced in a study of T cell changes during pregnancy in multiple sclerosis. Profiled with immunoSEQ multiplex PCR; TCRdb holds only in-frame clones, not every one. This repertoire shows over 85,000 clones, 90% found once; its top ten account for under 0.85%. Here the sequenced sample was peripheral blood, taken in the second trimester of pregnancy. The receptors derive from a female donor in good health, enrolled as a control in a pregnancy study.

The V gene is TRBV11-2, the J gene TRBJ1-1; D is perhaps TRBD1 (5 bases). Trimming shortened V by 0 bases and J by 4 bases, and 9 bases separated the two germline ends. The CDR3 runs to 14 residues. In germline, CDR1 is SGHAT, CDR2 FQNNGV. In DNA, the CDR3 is TGTGCCAGCAGCTTAGAAATCCAGGGCACTGAAGCTTTCTTT. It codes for CASSLEIQGTEAFF. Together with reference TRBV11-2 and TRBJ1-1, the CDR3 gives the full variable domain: EAGVAQSPRYKIIEKRQSVAFWCNPISGHATLYWYQQILGQGPKLLIQFQNNGVVDDSQLPKDRFSAERLKGVDSTLKIQPAKLEDSAVYLCASSLEIQGTEAFFGQGTRLTVV.

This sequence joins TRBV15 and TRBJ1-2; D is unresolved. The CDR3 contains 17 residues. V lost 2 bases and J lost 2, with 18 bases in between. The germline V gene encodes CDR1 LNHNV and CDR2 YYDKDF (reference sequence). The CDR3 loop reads CATSRLPSGGVNYGYTF. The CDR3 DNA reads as TGTGCCACCAGCAGACTCCCCTCTGGCGGAGTCAACTATGGCTACACCTTC.

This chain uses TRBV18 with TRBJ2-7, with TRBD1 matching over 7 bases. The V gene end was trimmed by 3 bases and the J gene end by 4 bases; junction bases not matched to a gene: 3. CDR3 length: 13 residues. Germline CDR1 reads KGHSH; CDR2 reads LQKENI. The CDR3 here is CASSPTGLYEQYF. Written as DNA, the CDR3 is TGTGCCAGCTCACCGACAGGGCTATACGAGCAGTACTTC.

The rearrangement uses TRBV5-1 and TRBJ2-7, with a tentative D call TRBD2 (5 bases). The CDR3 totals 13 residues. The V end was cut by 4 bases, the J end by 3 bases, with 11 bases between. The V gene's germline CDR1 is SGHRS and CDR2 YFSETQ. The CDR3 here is CASSPTGDYEQYF. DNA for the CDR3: TGCGCCAGCAGCCCGACCGGGGACTACGAGCAGTACTTC.

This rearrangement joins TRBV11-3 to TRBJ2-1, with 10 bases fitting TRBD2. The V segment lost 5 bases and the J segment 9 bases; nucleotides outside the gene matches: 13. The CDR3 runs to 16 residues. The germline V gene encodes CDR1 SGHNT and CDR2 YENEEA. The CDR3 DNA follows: TGTGCCAGCAGCCCCCTTCGGACTAGCGGCCCGGGTGAGCAGTTCTTC. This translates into CASSPLRTSGPGEQFF. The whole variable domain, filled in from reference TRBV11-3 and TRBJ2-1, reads EAGVVQSPRYKIIEKKQPVAFWCNPISGHNTLYWYLQNLGQGPELLIRYENEEAVDDSQLPKDRFSAERLKGVDSTLKIQPAELGDSAVYLCASSPLRTSGPGEQFFGPGTRLTVL.

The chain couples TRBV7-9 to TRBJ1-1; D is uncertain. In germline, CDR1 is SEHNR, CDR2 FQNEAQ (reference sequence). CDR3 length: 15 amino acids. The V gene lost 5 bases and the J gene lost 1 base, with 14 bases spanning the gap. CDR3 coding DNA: TGTGCCAGCAGCCCCCCGGGGTTTCGGAACACTGAAGCTTTCTTT. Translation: CASSPPGFRNTEAFF.

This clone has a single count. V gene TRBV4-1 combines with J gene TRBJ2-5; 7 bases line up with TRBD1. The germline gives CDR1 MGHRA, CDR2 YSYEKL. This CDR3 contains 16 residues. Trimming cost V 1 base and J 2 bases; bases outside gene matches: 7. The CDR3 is CASSQVVQGWQETQYF. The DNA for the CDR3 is TGCGCCAGCAGCCAAGTAGTACAGGGGTGGCAAGAGACCCAGTACTTC.

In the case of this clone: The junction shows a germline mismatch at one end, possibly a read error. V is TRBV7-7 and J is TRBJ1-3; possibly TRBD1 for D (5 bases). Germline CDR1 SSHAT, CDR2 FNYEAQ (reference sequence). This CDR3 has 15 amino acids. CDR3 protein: CASSLGQGSGNTIYF. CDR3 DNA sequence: TGTGCTAGCAGCCTCGGCCAGGGCTCTGGAAACACCATATATTTT.

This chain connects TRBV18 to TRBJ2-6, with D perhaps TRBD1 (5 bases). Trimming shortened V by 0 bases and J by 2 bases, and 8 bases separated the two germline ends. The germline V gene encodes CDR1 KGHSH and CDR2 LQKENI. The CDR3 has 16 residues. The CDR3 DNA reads TGTGCCAGCTCACCACCACAGGCCCCTGGGGCCAACGTCCTGACTTTC. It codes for CASSPPQAPGANVLTF.

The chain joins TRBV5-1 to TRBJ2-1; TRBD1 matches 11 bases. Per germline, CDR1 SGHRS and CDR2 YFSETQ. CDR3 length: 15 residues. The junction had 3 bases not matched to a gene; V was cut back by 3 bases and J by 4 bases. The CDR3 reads CASSWGQGEYNEQFF. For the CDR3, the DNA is TGCGCCAGCAGCTGGGGACAGGGGGAATACAATGAGCAGTTCTTC.

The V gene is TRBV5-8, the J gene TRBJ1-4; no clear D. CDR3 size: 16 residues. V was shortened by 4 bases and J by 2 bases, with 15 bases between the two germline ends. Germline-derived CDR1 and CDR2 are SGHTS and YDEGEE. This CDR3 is CASSRRRLATNEKLFF. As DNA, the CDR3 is TGTGCCAGCAGCCGGCGCAGGCTGGCTACTAATGAAAAACTGTTTTTT.

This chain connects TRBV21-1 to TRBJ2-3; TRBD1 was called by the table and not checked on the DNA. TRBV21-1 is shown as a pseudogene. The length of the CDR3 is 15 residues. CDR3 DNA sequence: TGTGCCAGCACGGGCCCGTGGGGGCGAGGGGATACGCAGTATTTT. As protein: CASTGPWGRGDTQYF.

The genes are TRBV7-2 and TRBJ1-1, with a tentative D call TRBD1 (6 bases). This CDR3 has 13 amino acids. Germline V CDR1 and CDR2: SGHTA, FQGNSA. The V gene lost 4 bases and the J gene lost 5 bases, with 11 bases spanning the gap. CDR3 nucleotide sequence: TGTGCCAGCAGCTCTTCCAGGGGAACTGAAGCTTTCTTT. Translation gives CASSSSRGTEAFF.

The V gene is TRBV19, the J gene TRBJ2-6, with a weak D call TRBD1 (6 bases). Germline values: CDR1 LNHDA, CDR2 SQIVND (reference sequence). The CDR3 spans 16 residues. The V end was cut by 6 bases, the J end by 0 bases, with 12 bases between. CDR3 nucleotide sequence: TGTGCCAGTAGCGGACAGCCCTACTCTGGGGCCAACGTCCTGACTTTC. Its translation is CASSGQPYSGANVLTF.

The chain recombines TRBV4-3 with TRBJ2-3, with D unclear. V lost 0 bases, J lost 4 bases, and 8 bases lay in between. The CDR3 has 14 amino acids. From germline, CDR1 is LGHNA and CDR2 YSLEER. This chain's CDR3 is CASSQELAADTQYF. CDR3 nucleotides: TGCGCCAGCAGCCAAGAATTAGCCGCAGATACGCAGTATTTT.

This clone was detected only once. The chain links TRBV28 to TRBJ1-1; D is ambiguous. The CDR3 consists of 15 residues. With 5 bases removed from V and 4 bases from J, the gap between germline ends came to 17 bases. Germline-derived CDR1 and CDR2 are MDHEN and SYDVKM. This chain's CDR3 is CASSAIFTRGTEAFF. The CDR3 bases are TGTGCCAGCAGTGCAATCTTTACGAGAGGCACTGAAGCTTTCTTT.

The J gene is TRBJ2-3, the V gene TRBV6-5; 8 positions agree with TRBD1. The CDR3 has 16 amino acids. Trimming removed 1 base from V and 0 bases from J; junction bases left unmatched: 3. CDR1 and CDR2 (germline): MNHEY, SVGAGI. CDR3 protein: CASSYFGTGSTDTQYF. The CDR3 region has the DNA TGTGCCAGCAGTTACTTCGGGACAGGCAGCACAGATACGCAGTATTTT.

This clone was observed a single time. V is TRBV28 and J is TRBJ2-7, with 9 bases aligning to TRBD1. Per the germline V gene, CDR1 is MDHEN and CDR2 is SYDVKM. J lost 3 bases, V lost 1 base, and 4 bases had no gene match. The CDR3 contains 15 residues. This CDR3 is CASSLSGQGIYEQYF. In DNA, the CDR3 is TGTGCCAGCAGTTTATCGGGACAGGGCATCTACGAGCAGTACTTC.

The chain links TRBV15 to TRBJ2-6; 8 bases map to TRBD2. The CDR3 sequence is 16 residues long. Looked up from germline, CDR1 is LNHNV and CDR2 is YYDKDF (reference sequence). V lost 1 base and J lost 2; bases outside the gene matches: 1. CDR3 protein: CATSRGGGTGANVLTF. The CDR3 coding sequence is TGTGCCACCAGCAGAGGCGGGGGGACTGGGGCCAACGTCCTGACTTTC.

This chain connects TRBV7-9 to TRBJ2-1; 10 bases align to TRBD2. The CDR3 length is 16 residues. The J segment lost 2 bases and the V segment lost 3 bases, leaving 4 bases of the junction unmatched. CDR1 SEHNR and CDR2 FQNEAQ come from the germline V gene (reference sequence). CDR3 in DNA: TGTGCCAGCAGCTTTTCCAGCGGGGGGGCCTACAATGAGCAGTTCTTC. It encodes CASSFSSGGAYNEQFF.